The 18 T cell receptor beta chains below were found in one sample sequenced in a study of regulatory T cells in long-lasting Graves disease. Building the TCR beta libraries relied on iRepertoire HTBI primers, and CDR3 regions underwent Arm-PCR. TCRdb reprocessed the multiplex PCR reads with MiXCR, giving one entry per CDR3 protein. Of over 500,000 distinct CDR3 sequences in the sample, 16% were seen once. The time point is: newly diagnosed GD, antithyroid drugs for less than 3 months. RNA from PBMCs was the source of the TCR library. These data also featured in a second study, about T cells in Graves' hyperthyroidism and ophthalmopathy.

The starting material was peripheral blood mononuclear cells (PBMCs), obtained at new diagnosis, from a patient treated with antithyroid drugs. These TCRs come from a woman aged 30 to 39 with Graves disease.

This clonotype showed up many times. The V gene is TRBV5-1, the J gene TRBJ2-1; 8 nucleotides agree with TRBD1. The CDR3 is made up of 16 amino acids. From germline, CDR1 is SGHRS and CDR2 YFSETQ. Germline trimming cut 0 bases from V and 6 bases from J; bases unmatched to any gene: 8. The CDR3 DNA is TGCGCCAGCAGCTTGGGGTCAGGGGGCTTCGGCAATGAGCAGTTCTTC. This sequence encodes CASSLGSGGFGNEQFF.

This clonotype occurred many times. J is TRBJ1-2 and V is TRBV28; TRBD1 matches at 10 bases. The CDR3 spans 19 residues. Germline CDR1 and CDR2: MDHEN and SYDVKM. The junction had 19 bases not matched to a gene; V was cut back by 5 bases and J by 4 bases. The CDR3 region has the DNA TGTGCCAGCAGTGATGACGACACATTCCGGGACAGGGGTGGCTATGGCTACACCTTC. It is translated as CASSDDDTFRDRGGYGYTF.

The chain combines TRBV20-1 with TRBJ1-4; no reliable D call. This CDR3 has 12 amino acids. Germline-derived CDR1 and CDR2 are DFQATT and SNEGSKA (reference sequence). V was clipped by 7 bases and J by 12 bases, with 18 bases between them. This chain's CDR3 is CSVSGRYGELFF. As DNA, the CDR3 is TGCAGTGTGAGTGGTAGATACGGGGAACTGTTTTTT.

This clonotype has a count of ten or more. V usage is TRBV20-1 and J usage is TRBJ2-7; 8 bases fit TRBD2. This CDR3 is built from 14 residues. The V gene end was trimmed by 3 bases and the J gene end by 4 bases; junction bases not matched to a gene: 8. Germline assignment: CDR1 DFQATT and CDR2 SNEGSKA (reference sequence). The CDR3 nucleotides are TGCAGTGCTAGGAGCGGGAGCGCCATTTACGAGCAGTACTTC. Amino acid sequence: CSARSGSAIYEQYF.

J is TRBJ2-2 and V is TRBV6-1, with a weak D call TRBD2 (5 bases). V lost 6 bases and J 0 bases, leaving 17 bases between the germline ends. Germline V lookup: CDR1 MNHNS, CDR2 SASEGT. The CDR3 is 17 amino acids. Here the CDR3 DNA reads TGTGCCAGCAGGGCGCGGGCGCGGACCGCGAACACCGGGGAGCTGTTTTTT. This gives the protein CASRARARTANTGELFF.

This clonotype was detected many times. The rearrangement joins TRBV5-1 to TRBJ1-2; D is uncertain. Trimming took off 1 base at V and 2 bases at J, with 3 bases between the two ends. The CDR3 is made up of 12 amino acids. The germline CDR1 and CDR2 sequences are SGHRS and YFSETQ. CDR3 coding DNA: TGCGCCAGCAGCTTGACAAACTATGGCTACACCTTC. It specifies CASSLTNYGYTF.

DNA of the CDR3: TGTGCCATCAGTGAGGGGCAGGCCTTCATGAACACTGAAGCTTTCTTT. Translated, it gives CAISEGQAFMNTEAFF. The chain links TRBV10-3 to TRBJ1-1; D remains ambiguous. The V gene lost 2 bases and the J gene lost 0 bases, with 13 bases spanning the gap. The CDR3 runs 16 residues. In germline, CDR1 is ENHRY, CDR2 SYGVKD.

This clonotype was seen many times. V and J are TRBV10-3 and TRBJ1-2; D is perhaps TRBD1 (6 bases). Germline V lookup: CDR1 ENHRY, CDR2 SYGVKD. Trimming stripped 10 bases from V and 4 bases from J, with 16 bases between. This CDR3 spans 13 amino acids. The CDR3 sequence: CATGAGTSYGYTF. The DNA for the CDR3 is TGTGCCACAGGGGCAGGGACCTCCTATGGCTACACCTTC.

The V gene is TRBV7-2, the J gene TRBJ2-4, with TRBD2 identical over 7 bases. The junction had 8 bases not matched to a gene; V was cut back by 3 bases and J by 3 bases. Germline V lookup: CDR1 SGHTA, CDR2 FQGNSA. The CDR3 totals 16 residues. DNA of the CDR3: TGTGCCAGCAGCTTTTCCGCGCGGGAGTTCAAAAACATTCAGTACTTC. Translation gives CASSFSAREFKNIQYF.

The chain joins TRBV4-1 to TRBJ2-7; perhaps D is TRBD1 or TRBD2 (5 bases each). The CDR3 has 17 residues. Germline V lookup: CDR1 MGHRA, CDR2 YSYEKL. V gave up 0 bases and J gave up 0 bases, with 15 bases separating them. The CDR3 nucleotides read TGCGCCAGCAGCCAAGAGAGAGGGTCAGGGAGCTCCTACGAGCAGTACTTC. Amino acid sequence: CASSQERGSGSSYEQYF.

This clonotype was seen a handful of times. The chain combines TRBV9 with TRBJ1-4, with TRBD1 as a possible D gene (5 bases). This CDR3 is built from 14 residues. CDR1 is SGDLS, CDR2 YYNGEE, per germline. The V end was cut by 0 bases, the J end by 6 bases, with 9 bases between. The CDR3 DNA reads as TGTGCCAGCAGCGTAGGGGGGGTGGATGAAAAACTGTTTTTT. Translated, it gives CASSVGGVDEKLFF.

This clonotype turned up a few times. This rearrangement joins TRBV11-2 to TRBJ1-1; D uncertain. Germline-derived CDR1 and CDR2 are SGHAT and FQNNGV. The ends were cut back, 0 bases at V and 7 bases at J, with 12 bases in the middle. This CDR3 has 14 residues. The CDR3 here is CASSLDLGANEAFF. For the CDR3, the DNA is TGTGCCAGCAGCTTAGATCTCGGCGCTAATGAAGCTTTCTTT.

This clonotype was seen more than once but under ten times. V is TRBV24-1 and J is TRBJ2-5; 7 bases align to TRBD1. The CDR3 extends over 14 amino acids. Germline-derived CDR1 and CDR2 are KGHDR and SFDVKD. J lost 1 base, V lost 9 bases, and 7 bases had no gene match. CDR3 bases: TGTGCCACCGGCCGGACAGGCGCCCAAGAGACCCAGTACTTC. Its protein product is CATGRTGAQETQYF.

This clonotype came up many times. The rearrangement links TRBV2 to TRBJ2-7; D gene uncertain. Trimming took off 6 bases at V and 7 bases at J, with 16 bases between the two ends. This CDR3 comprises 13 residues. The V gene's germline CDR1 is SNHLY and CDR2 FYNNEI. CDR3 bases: TGTGCCAGCAGAGGCCGGGTCCCCGAGGAGCAGTACTTC. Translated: CASRGRVPEEQYF.

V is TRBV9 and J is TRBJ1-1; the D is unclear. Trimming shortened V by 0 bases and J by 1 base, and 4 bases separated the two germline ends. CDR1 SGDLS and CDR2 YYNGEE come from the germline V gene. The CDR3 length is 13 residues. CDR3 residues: CASSVAQNTEAFF. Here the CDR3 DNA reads TGTGCCAGCAGCGTAGCTCAGAACACTGAAGCTTTCTTT.

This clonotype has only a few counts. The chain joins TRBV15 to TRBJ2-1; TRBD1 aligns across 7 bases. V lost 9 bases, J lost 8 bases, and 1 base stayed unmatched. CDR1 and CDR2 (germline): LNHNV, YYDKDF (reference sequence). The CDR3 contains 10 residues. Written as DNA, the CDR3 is TGTGCCACAGGGGGCTATGAGCAGTTCTTC. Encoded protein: CATGGYEQFF.

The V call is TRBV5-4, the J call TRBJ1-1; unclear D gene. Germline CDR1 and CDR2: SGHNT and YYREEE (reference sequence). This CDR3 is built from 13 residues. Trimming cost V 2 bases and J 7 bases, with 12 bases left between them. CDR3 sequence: CASSFYIFGEAFF. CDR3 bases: TGTGCCAGCAGCTTTTATATCTTTGGTGAAGCTTTCTTT.

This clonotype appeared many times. DNA for the CDR3: TGCGCCAGCAGCTCAGGGACAGGGGGAAATGAAAAACTGTTTTTT. This codes for CASSSGTGGNEKLFF. The gene calls are TRBV5-1 and TRBJ1-4; TRBD1 matches at 11 bases. Germline CDR1 is SGHRS and CDR2 is YFSETQ. This CDR3 has 15 residues. V lost 3 bases, J lost 5 bases, and 3 bases stayed unmatched.